Included here is one T cell receptor beta chain sequence, with context. Germline V gene sequence: CDR1 LGHDT, CDR2 YNNKEL (reference sequence). Trimming took 5 bases from V and 7 from J; bases not matched to a gene: 8. The CDR3 has 15 amino acids. This sample is drawn from a study of T cell repertoires in cytomegalovirus infection. MiXCR was run by TCRdb on the reads, yielding one entry per CDR3 protein. The repertoire holds about 740,000 distinct CDR3 sequences, with under 40% as singletons. The chain carries TRBV3-1 and TRBJ1-6; TRBD1 agrees at 7 bases. The sequence was obtained from a human donor in good health (CMV status not recorded). Some clones in this sample may be carry-over from other donors' samples. The sample comprised PBMCs. CDR3 nucleotides: TGTGCCAGCAGCGCCCGACAGGGAGGGAATTCACCCCTCCACTTT. Translation gives CASSARQGGNSPLHF.